The clone carrying this TCR beta chain was counted at least ten times. The sample comes from a study of T cells in Graves' hyperthyroidism and ophthalmopathy. Turning to the study itself: Specimen type is peripheral blood, collected at initial diagnosis prior to any treatment.

This CDR3 spans 13 amino acids. V lost 5 bases and J 2 bases, leaving 9 bases between the germline ends. Germline V gene sequence: CDR1 SGHVS, CDR2 FQNEAQ. Clinicians diagnosed patients from clinical symptoms, serum thyroxine and TRAb, thyroid ultrasound and orbital computed tomography. Researchers amplified the TCR beta CDR3 regions from RNA transcripts. A first-round RT-PCR of the TCR CDR3 used the HTBI primer set. In TCRdb, the multiplex PCR reads were re-called with MiXCR into one record per CDR3 protein. The sample holds about 840,000 distinct CDR3 sequences, 38% seen once. The sequence was collected from a man between 18 and 29 years old with Graves' hyperthyroidism. The chain uses TRBV7-8 and TRBJ2-5, with TRBD1 as a possible D gene (5 bases). The sequenced sample was blood. The CDR3 protein is CASSTDSQETQYF. In DNA, the CDR3 is TGTGCCAGCAGCACAGACAGTCAAGAGACCCAGTACTTC.